The following is a TCR beta chain sequence with its context. This entry comes from a study of blood T cell repertoires in COVID-19. Whole-study context: The United States, Italy and Spain provided the acute and convalescent COVID-19 samples. T cells, B-cell-depleted T cells, or PBMCs provided the cDNA or gDNA that served as material.

In the authors' methods: The assay estimated nucleated cells by amplifying reference gene primers. The repertoire was sequenced with immunoSEQ multiplex PCR; TCRdb's copy has only in-frame clones and lacks some. The DNA was the basis for D and trimming; V, J and clone size are from that table. The sample holds approximately 70,000 clones; more than 85% are singletons and the top ten take 3.9%. CDR1 and CDR2 (germline): MNHEY, SVGEGT. The CDR3 is 14 residues long. The V and J ends lost 7 bases and 3 bases, in that order; junction bases with no gene match: 8. Sequences were obtained from peripheral blood. The source of this sequence is a man in his 70s with active COVID-19. The V gene is TRBV6-2 or TRBV6-3, the J gene TRBJ1-1; TRBD1 matches 7 bases. CDR3 sequence reads: CASTPPGQYTEAFF. CDR3 nucleotides: TGTGCCAGCACCCCGCCGGGACAGTACACTGAAGCTTTCTTT.